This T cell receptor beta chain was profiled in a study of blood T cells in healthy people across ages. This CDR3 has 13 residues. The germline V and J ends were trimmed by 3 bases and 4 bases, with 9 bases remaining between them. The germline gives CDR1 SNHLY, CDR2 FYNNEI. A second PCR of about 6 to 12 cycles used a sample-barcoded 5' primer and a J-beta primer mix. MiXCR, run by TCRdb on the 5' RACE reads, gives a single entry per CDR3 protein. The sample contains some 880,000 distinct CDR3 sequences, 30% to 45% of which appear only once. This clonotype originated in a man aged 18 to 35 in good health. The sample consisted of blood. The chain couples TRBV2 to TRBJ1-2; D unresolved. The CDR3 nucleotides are TGTGCCAGCAGTGAGAAGCGCGGCTATGGCTACACCTTC. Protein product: CASSEKRGYGYTF.